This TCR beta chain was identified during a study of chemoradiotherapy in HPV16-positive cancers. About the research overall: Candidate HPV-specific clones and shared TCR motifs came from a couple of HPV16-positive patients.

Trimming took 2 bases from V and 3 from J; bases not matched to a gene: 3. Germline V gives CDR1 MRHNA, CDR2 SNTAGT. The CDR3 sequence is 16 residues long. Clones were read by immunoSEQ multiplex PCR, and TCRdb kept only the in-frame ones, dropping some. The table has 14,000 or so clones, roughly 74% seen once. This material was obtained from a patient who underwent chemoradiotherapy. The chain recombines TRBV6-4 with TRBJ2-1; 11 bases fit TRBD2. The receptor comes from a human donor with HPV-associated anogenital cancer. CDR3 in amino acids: CASSDGTSGDYNEQFF. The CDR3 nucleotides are TGTGCCAGCAGTGACGGGACTAGCGGAGACTACAATGAGCAGTTCTTC.